These 24 T cell receptor beta chains originate from one sample sequenced in a study of CD8+ T cells in alopecia areata. Reverse transcription of extracted RNA yielded cDNA, which provided the sequencing template. Data came from immunoSEQ multiplex PCR; TCRdb stores just in-frame clones and leaves some out. The sample has over 150,000 clones; about three fifths are singletons. Described treatment: oral pan-JAK inhibitor, 5-10 mg twice daily. The sample here was CD8+ T cells sorted from blood, taken at week 24, from a patient treated with tofacitinib. These receptor sequences come from a human donor with alopecia areata.

This clone has a handful of counts. V is TRBV27 and J is TRBJ2-6; D call uncertain. CDR1 and CDR2 from the germline V gene are MNHEY and SMNVEV (reference sequence). The CDR3 is made up of 15 amino acids. The germline V and J ends were trimmed by 3 bases and 0 bases, with 6 bases remaining between them. CDR3 amino acids: CASSFSGSGANVLTF. Written as DNA, the CDR3 is TGTGCCAGCAGTTTTTCCGGCTCTGGGGCCAACGTCCTGACTTTC.

In its sample, this clone was seen a few times. The J gene is TRBJ2-7, the V gene TRBV19; D might be TRBD1 (6 bases). Per the germline V gene, CDR1 is LNHDA and CDR2 is SQIVND (reference sequence). CDR3 size: 12 residues. V lost 4 bases and J lost 5, with 9 bases in between. The CDR3 DNA reads as TGTGCCAGTAGTACTTACAGGGACGAGCAGTACTTC. It encodes CASSTYRDEQYF.

This clone was recorded a few times. This chain links TRBV6-6 with TRBJ1-6; tentative D call: TRBD1 (5 bases). The germline V gene has CDR1 MNHNY and CDR2 SVGAGI (reference sequence). This CDR3 has 16 amino acids. Trimming took 6 bases from V and 7 from J, leaving 19 bases between them. CDR3 in amino acids: CASSQPEGRDNSPLHF. For the CDR3, the DNA is TGTGCCAGCAGCCAACCTGAGGGCAGGGACAATTCACCCCTCCACTTT.

This clone was recorded a few times. Other nucleotide sequences from this sample produce the same CDR3. The rearrangement links TRBV13 to TRBJ2-7; D might be TRBD1 (5 bases). V was pared by 0 bases and J by 3 bases, with 6 bases between. CDR3 length equals 13 residues. Germline assignment: CDR1 PRHDT and CDR2 FYEKMQ (reference sequence). CDR3 sequence reads: CASSLGQGYEQYF. The CDR3 DNA sequence: TGTGCCAGCAGCTTAGGGCAGGGCTACGAGCAGTACTTC.

This clone has more than one count but fewer than ten. The chain joins TRBV5-1 to TRBJ2-1; possible D gene TRBD2, 6 bases. V was trimmed by 3 bases and J by 7 bases, leaving 11 bases between them. There are 13 residues in the CDR3. CDR1 is SGHRS, CDR2 YFSETQ, per germline. The CDR3 nucleotides are TGCGCCAGCAGCTGGAGGGGAAGGAATGAGCAGTTCTTC. Translated, it gives CASSWRGRNEQFF. The whole variable domain, filled in from reference TRBV5-1 and TRBJ2-1, reads KAGVTQTPRYLIKTRGQQVTLSCSPISGHRSVSWYQQTPGQGLQFLFEYFSETQRNKGNFPGRFSGRQFSNSRSEMNVSTLELGDSALYLCASSWRGRNEQFFGPGTRLTVL.

This sequence joins TRBV11-2 and TRBJ2-7, with 12 nucleotides matching TRBD2. The CDR3 totals 16 residues. CDR1 is SGHAT, CDR2 FQNNGV, per germline. Trimming at V came to 4 bases and at J to 0 bases, leaving 4 bases not matched to a gene. The CDR3 loop reads CASSSTSGGFSYEQYF. CDR3 DNA sequence: TGTGCCAGCAGCTCGACTAGCGGGGGTTTCTCCTACGAGCAGTACTTC.

The V call is TRBV6-6, the J call TRBJ2-7, with 7 nucleotides matching TRBD1. From germline, CDR1 is MNHNY and CDR2 SVGAGI (reference sequence). The CDR3 spans 12 residues. V dropped 5 bases and J dropped 5; count of bases not matched to a gene: 3. The CDR3 DNA follows: TGTGCCAGCAGTACGACAGGGAACGAGCAGTACTTC. Its translation is CASSTTGNEQYF.

This chain uses TRBV27 with TRBJ2-3; 10 positions match TRBD2. CDR3 length equals 15 residues. Germline trimming cut 5 bases from V and 3 bases from J; bases unmatched to any gene: 5. Germline V gene data show CDR1 as MNHEY and CDR2 as SMNVEV (reference sequence). The CDR3 sequence is CASSPLAGVTDTQYF. CDR3 nucleotide sequence: TGTGCCAGCAGTCCCCTAGCGGGGGTGACAGATACGCAGTATTTT.

The V and J genes are TRBV14 and TRBJ2-1, with D possibly being TRBD1 or TRBD2 (5 bases each). CDR3 length: 11 amino acids. Germline values: CDR1 SGHDN, CDR2 FVKESK. Between the trimmed V and J ends, which lost 1 base and 12 bases, there was a span of 7 bases. CDR3 sequence: CASSQAGGQFF. The CDR3 DNA follows: TGTGCCAGCAGCCAAGCTGGGGGGCAGTTCTTC.

V usage is TRBV4-1 and J usage is TRBJ2-7, with 11 positions matching TRBD1. The germline V gene encodes CDR1 MGHRA and CDR2 YSYEKL. The CDR3 runs 17 residues. With 1 base clipped from V and 4 bases from J, the junction kept 9 bases outside the gene matches. Here the CDR3 DNA reads TGCGCCAGCAGCCAAGGCCCCCCTGGACAGGGGGCTTACGAGCAGTACTTC. Translating gives CASSQGPPGQGAYEQYF.

CDR3 nucleotide sequence: TGCAGCGTTGCACAGGGTCTTGAAGCTTTCTTT. Translation gives CSVAQGLEAFF. The chain is built from TRBV29-1 and TRBJ1-1, with a weak D call TRBD1 (6 bases). The CDR3 length is 11 residues. Looked up from germline, CDR1 is SQVTM and CDR2 is ANQGSEA. Trimming took off 4 bases at V and 7 bases at J, with 10 bases between the two ends.

There are a few counts of this clone. The chain combines TRBV6-5 with TRBJ2-5; D might be TRBD1 (5 bases). V was trimmed by 4 bases and J by 2 bases, leaving 11 bases between them. Germline CDR1 reads MNHEY; CDR2 reads SVGAGI. This CDR3 is built from 14 residues. CDR3 loop: CASSFTGQQETQYF. CDR3 bases: TGTGCCAGCAGTTTCACCGGACAACAAGAGACCCAGTACTTC.

This clone was counted a few times. This rearrangement joins TRBV7-9 to TRBJ2-2; D is undetermined. Germline V lookup: CDR1 SEHNR, CDR2 FQNEAQ (reference sequence). The CDR3 runs to 12 residues. With 8 bases removed from V and 4 bases from J, the gap between germline ends came to 8 bases. CDR3 residues: CASPRPTGELFF. CDR3 nucleotides: TGTGCCAGCCCCAGGCCCACCGGGGAGCTGTTTTTT.

The chain carries TRBV13 and TRBJ1-1, with 8 bases identical to TRBD1. Germline V gene lookup returns CDR1 PRHDT and CDR2 FYEKMQ (reference sequence). V was pared by 5 bases and J by 10 bases, with 6 bases of the junction left unmatched. The CDR3 length is 12 residues. The CDR3 protein is CASSARGHGAFF. DNA of the CDR3: TGTGCCAGCAGCGCCAGGGGGCATGGAGCTTTCTTT.

The V and J genes are TRBV29-1 and TRBJ2-3; maybe TRBD2 (5 bases). This CDR3 is 15 amino acids long. V was pared by 4 bases and J by 1 base, with 15 bases between. Germline CDR1 reads SQVTM; CDR2 reads ANQGSEA. For the CDR3, the DNA is TGCAGCGTTGTCTCCCGGGGATTAGGCACAGATACGCAGTATTTT. It codes for CSVVSRGLGTDTQYF.

This clone showed up just a few times. This chain joins TRBV7-8 and TRBJ2-7, with 11 bases lining up with TRBD1. With 8 bases clipped from V and 7 bases from J, the junction kept 4 bases outside the gene matches. The CDR3 contains 12 residues. The germline CDR1 and CDR2 sequences are SGHVS and FQNEAQ. CDR3 protein: CASGQGAEEQYF. In DNA, the CDR3 is TGTGCCAGCGGACAGGGGGCGGAAGAGCAGTACTTC.

The rearrangement links TRBV2 to TRBJ1-1; 11 nucleotides agree with TRBD1. The length of the CDR3 is 11 residues. V gave up 6 bases and J gave up 10 bases; unmatched junction bases: 1. Germline CDR1 SNHLY, CDR2 FYNNEI. As DNA, the CDR3 is TGTGCCAGCAGGGGGACAGGGGGAGCTTTCTTT. Protein product: CASRGTGGAFF.

This clone was seen only a few times. The rearrangement uses TRBV7-9 and TRBJ2-1, with a tentative D call TRBD2 (6 bases). Between the trimmed V and J ends, which lost 3 bases and 8 bases, there was a span of 11 bases. Germline CDR1 reads SEHNR; CDR2 reads FQNEAQ (reference sequence). The CDR3 contains 13 residues. The CDR3 DNA sequence: TGTGCCAGCAGCTTTGGCGGGGAGGATGAGCAGTTCTTC. Translated: CASSFGGEDEQFF.

This chain joins TRBV4-1 and TRBJ2-7; 8 nucleotides align to TRBD1. Germline trimming cut 0 bases from V and 5 bases from J; bases unmatched to any gene: 6. CDR3 length equals 15 residues. Germline values: CDR1 MGHRA, CDR2 YSYEKL. The DNA for the CDR3 is TGCGCCAGCAGCCAAGACCCAGGGGGCCGGAACGAGCAGTACTTC. It translates to CASSQDPGGRNEQYF.

The J gene is TRBJ2-1, the V gene TRBV30; tentatively, D is TRBD2 (6 bases). In germline, CDR1 is GTSNPN, CDR2 SVGIG (reference sequence). The V gene lost 3 bases and the J gene lost 12 bases, with 12 bases spanning the gap. There are 11 residues in the CDR3. The CDR3 region is CAWRSGVGQFF. CDR3 sequence (DNA): TGTGCCTGGAGGTCGGGAGTAGGGCAGTTCTTC.

This clone has a handful of counts. The chain has TRBV4-1 and TRBJ2-7; D unclear. The germline CDR1 and CDR2 sequences are MGHRA and YSYEKL. The CDR3 length is 13 residues. Trimming pared 1 base from V and 3 bases from J, leaving 7 bases between. The CDR3 coding sequence is TGCGCCAGCAGCCAAGCCCCTAACTACGAGCAGTACTTC. This gives the protein CASSQAPNYEQYF.

The chain uses TRBV5-4 and TRBJ1-2; 12 positions match TRBD1. The CDR3 sequence is 14 residues long. Germline CDR1 SGHNT, CDR2 YYREEE (reference sequence). The ends lost 4 bases at V and 8 bases at J; junction bases unmatched: 6. The DNA of the CDR3 is TGTGCCAGCAGCCCCTCCGGGACAGGGGGCGGCTACACCTTC. This codes for CASSPSGTGGGYTF.

There are a few counts of this clone. The gene calls are TRBV4-1 and TRBJ2-2; 7 positions agree with TRBD1. Unmatched junction bases numbered 9, after V lost 4 bases and J lost 4 bases. The germline gives CDR1 MGHRA, CDR2 YSYEKL. The CDR3 spans 16 residues. CDR3 bases: TGCGCCAGCAGCCCCATAGACAGGGAAATCACCGGGGAGCTGTTTTTT. It specifies CASSPIDREITGELFF.

The CDR3 spells CSGSSFGAELFF. DNA of the CDR3: TGCAGCGGTTCATCCTTCGGAGCGGAGCTGTTTTTT. The rearrangement joins TRBV29-1 to TRBJ2-2; no clear D gene. Germline CDR1 reads SQVTM; CDR2 reads ANQGSEA. Trimming left V 7 bases short and J 10 bases short, with 16 bases between. The CDR3 loop spans 12 amino acids.